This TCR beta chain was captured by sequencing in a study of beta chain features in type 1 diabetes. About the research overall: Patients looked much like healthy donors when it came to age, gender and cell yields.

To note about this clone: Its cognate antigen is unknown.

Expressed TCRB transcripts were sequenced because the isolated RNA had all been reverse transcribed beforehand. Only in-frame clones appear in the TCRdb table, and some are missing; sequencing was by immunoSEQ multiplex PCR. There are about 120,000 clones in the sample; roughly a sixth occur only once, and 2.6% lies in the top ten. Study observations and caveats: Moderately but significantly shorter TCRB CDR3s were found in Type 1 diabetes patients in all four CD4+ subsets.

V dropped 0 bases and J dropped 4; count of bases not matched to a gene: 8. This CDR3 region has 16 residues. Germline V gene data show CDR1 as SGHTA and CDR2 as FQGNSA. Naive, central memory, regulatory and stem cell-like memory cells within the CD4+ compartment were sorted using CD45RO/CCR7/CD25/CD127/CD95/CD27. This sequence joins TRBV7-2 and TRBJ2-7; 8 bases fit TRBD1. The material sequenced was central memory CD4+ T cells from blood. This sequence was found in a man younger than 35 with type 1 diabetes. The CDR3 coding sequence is TGTGCCAGCAGCTTAGCTTCGGGACAGGCAGCTTACGAGCAGTACTTC. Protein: CASSLASGQAAYEQYF.